A selection of T cell receptor beta chains follows, all from one sample in a study of T cell repertoires in cytomegalovirus infection. TCRdb reprocessed the reads via MiXCR and lists one record per CDR3 protein. The sample includes 100,000 to 120,000 distinct CDR3 sequences, about 33% of them seen just once. The antigens these receptors bind are not known. The material sequenced was CD8+ T cells from cultured PBMCs, taken from culture after CMV antigen stimulation. These receptors all stem from a human donor in good health (CMV status not recorded). Some clones in this sample may be carry-over from other donors' samples. Both conserved end residues are part of each CDR3. The D gene is left open where the match is weak. Expanded clones get a size class; other rows say once, few or many, or leave the size out.

V gene	J gene	D gene	clone size	CDR3 DNA	CDR3 protein
TRBV27	TRBJ2-1	NA	once	TGTGCCAGCAGTACGGCCCCTTACAATGAGCAGTTCTTC	CASSTAPYNEQFF
TRBV6-6	TRBJ1-2	TRBD1	NA	TGTGCCAGCAGCCAAACCGGGACAGGGGCGAATGGCTACACCTTC	CASSQTGTGANGYTF
TRBV2	TRBJ2-1	TRBD2	many	TGTGCCAGCAGTCCCGAGGGGGTGGTAGCGGGGAATGAGCAGTTCTTC	CASSPEGVVAGNEQFF
TRBV12-3/TRBV12-4	TRBJ2-3	TRBD2	few	TGTGCCAACAGTTTCCAGACTAGCGGGGGGCTCTTTACAGATACGCAGTATTTT	CANSFQTSGGLFTDTQYF
TRBV6-1	TRBJ2-7	NA	many	TGTGCCAGCAGTCACACACGGGTGGTCACCTACGAGCAGTACTTC	CASSHTRVVTYEQYF
TRBV15	TRBJ1-1	TRBD1	NA	TGTGCCACCAGCTCAGACAGGGCTTATAACACTGAAGCTTTCTTT	CATSSDRAYNTEAFF
TRBV28	TRBJ2-7	NA	few	TGTGCCAGCAGTTTAGCGGCAGGGCTGAGGAACGAGCAGTACTTC	CASSLAAGLRNEQYF
TRBV27	TRBJ2-7	NA	NA	TGTGCCAGCAGTCCCGGGACGGAAGCCTACGAGCAGTACTTC	CASSPGTEAYEQYF
TRBV27	TRBJ1-1	NA	NA	TGTGCCAGCATGTGGGGAGGTGGCACTGAAGCTTTCTTT	CASMWGGGTEAFF
TRBV12-3/TRBV12-4	TRBJ1-4	NA	few	TGTGCCAGCAGGCACGGGGGGCGGGGGAAACTGTTTTTT	CASRHGGRGKLFF
TRBV10-3	TRBJ1-4	TRBD1	NA	TGTGCCATCAGTGAGTCGGGACAGGGGAACGAAAAACTGTTTTTT	CAISESGQGNEKLFF
TRBV6-1	TRBJ2-1	NA	few	TGTGCCAGCAGTGAGGGGAATGAGCAGTTCTTC	CASSEGNEQFF
TRBV25-1	TRBJ2-5	NA	NA	TGTGCCAGCAGTGATACGGTTCGGACAACCTCTTGGGAGACCCAGTACTTC	CASSDTVRTTSWETQYF
TRBV6-2/TRBV6-3	TRBJ2-7	NA	NA	TGTGCCAGCAGCAAGCGGTACCGACCCTACGAGCAGTACTTC	CASSKRYRPYEQYF
TRBV20-1	TRBJ2-7	NA	few	TGCAGTGCTAGAGAGGAGGGCTACGAGCAGTACTTC	CSAREEGYEQYF
TRBV6-5	TRBJ2-1	NA	NA	TGTGCCAGCAGTTCGACAGGGAGGGAGCAGTTCTTC	CASSSTGREQFF
TRBV4-1	TRBJ2-4	NA	NA	TGCGCCAGCAGTCAAGACAGTGGCACCTTAGCCAAAAACATTCAGTACTTC	CASSQDSGTLAKNIQYF
TRBV7-4	TRBJ2-7	NA	NA	TGTGCCAGCAGCTTAGGGTTCACTATCGAGCAGTACTTC	CASSLGFTIEQYF
TRBV7-8	TRBJ2-5	NA	NA	TGTGCCAGCAGCTTAGCGCGGTCCAACCAAGAGACCCAGTACTTC	CASSLARSNQETQYF
TRBV28	TRBJ2-7	NA	NA	TGTGCCAGCAGTCAATATTACGAGCAGTACTTC	CASSQYYEQYF
TRBV6-5	TRBJ2-2	TRBD1	NA	TGTGCCAGCAGACCCGGGACAGACAACACCGGGGAGCTGTTTTTT	CASRPGTDNTGELFF
TRBV7-6	TRBJ1-2	NA	NA	TGTGCCAGCAGCCAAGACACAGACCTTCTTTCTAACTATGGCTACACCTTC	CASSQDTDLLSNYGYTF
TRBV6-1	TRBJ1-2	NA	NA	TGTGCCAGCACTAGGGTAGGAATCGATGGCTACACCTTC	CASTRVGIDGYTF
TRBV7-6	TRBJ2-5	TRBD2	NA	TGTGCCAGCAGCGACGAGGGACTAGCGGGGGGGCCTACCCAGTACTTC	CASSDEGLAGGPTQYF
TRBV28	TRBJ1-5	NA	few	TGTGCCAGCAGTGAACAGGGAGATGTTAGTCAGCCCCAGCATTTT	CASSEQGDVSQPQHF
TRBV5-1	TRBJ2-5	TRBD1	many	TGCGCCAGCAGCCTGGACAGGGGAGGGGAGACCCAGTACTTC	CASSLDRGGETQYF
TRBV28	TRBJ1-5	NA	few	TGTGCCAGCCTCCCACGGGGCGGCAATCAGCCCCAGCATTTT	CASLPRGGNQPQHF
TRBV28	TRBJ2-7	NA	NA	TGTGCCAGCAGGGGAGGACCACATATCCCTCCTATCTACGAGCAGTACTTC	CASRGGPHIPPIYEQYF
TRBV7-4	TRBJ1-5	TRBD1	NA	TGTGCCAGCAACCCACGATGGGGACAGGGACCTAATCAGCCCCAGCATTTT	CASNPRWGQGPNQPQHF
TRBV6-1	TRBJ2-2	NA	NA	TGTGCCAGCAGTGAAAGAACCGGTACCGGGGAGCTGTTTTTT	CASSERTGTGELFF
TRBV19	TRBJ2-1	NA	NA	TGTGCCAGTAGTGCCAGTTTCTTCGGGACGGGAGATTACAATGAGCAGTTCTTC	CASSASFFGTGDYNEQFF
TRBV27	TRBJ1-5	TRBD1	NA	TGTGCCAGCAGTTGGACAGGGAGGAATCAGCCCCAGCATTTT	CASSWTGRNQPQHF
TRBV12-5	TRBJ1-6	NA	few	TGTGCTAGTGGTTTGGGAGTACAGGGCCTTCTTAATTCACCCCTCCACTTT	CASGLGVQGLLNSPLHF
TRBV14	TRBJ2-3	NA	NA	TGTGCCAGCAGCCCGCCGGCAGGTGTTGGAGGAGATACGCAGTATTTT	CASSPPAGVGGDTQYF
TRBV10-3	TRBJ1-3	NA	NA	TGTGCCATCAGTGACCTTGGCAGCCCTTCGGAAAACACCATATATTTT	CAISDLGSPSENTIYF
TRBV4-1	TRBJ1-4	NA	few	TGCGCCAGCAGCCTTACCGTGAGGAACAGAGTGGATGAAAAACTGTTTTTT	CASSLTVRNRVDEKLFF
TRBV20-1	TRBJ1-2	NA	NA	TGCAGTGCTAGAGATTGGGATCGCAGGGGTGGCTACACCTTC	CSARDWDRRGGYTF